This TCR beta chain was found in a study of vaccination and CD4 T cells after COVID-19. CDR1 and CDR2 (germline): DFQATT, SNEGSKA (reference sequence). The CDR3 length is 12 residues. Trimming shortened V by 2 bases and J by 2 bases, and 6 bases separated the two germline ends. Cultured CD4+ T-cell DNA underwent Oncomine TCR Beta short-read sequencing. TCRdb processed the PCR reads anew with MiXCR; each CDR3 protein has one entry. The table lists about 21,000 distinct CDR3 sequences, less than 60% of them singletons. This sample's treatment: roughly ten-day PBMC culture with coronavirus spike peptide pools or control peptides (ViraFEST assay). About this clonotype: The antigen remains undetermined.

Sequencing input: CD4+ T cells from blood, cultured in vitro. V gene TRBV20-1 combines with J gene TRBJ1-1; D is unclear. The receptor's source is a human donor who had recovered from COVID-19. DNA of the CDR3: TGCAGTGCTAGAAGCGGTAACACTGAAGCTTTCTTT. This gives the protein CSARSGNTEAFF.